The clone carrying this TCR beta chain has just one count. Its antigen remains unidentified. The data belong to a study of cytomegalovirus exposure and HLA in healthy donors. Whole-study findings and limits: In a later analysis, donors in an Asian-associated ancestry cluster reportedly had fewer N-insertions in productive TCRs than the cohort mean.

CDR1 is LNHDA and CDR2 is SQIVND in the germline V gene (reference sequence). CDR3 length: 14 amino acids. Trimming stripped 9 bases from V and 5 bases from J, with 16 bases between. In nominal health when sampled, donors likely had unrecorded immune exposures nonetheless. The PCR was carried out with 60 Vbeta primers and 13 Jbeta primers. Here immunoSEQ multiplex PCR was the method, and the copy in TCRdb shows in-frame clones only, minus some. The table shows tens of thousands of clones, with 60% to 80% occurring only once. The chain links TRBV19 to TRBJ1-4; maybe TRBD1 (5 bases). The receptor comes from a woman aged 30 to 39 in good health and CMV-seropositive. Material: PBMCs. As DNA, the CDR3 is TGTGCCAGCGTTGACAGTTTGTCGAATGAAAAACTGTTTTTT. Its translation: CASVDSLSNEKLFF.